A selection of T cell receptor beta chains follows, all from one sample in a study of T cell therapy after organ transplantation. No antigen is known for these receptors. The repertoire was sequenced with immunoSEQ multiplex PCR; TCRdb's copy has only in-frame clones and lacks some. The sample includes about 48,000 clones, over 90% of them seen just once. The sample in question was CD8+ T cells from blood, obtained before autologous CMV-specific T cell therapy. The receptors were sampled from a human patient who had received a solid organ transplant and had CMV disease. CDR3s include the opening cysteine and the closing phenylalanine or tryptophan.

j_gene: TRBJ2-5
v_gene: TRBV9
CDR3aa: CASSVGTGGYQETQYF

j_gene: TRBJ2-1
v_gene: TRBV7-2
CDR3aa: CASSPGGEQFF

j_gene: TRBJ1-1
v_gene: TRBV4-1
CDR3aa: CASSLGTGVENTEAFF

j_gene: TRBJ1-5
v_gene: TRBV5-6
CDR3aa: CASSSREGWNQPQHF

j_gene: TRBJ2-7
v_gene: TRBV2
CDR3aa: CASSGLAGAHEQYF

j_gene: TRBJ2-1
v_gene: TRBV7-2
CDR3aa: CASSLRGGPYNEQFF

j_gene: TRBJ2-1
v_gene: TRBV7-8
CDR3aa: CASSFSGGAGNEQFF

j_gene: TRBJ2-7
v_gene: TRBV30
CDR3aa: CAWSVGRSSYEQYF

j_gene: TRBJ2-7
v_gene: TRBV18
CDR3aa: CASSPLTGNGQRYYEQYF

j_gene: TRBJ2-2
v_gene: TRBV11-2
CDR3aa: CASSFGQANTGELFF

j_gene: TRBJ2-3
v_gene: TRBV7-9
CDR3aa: CASSSRPKEGTDTQYF